The rows below give T cell receptor beta chains drawn from one sample of a study of shared clonotypes between healthy human individuals. Clones were read by immunoSEQ multiplex PCR, and TCRdb kept only the in-frame ones, dropping some. The sample shows roughly 320,000 clones, about nine tenths of them seen only once. Sequenced material: memory CD8+ T cells sorted from blood. The source is a man younger than 35 in good health. The CDR3 runs from the conserved cysteine through the conserved F or W. The order of the fields is J gene, clone size, V gene, D gene, CDR3 protein, CDR3 DNA. D genes are given only for firm matches. A row's size may be missing; if present it is once, few, many or a size class.

TRBJ2-5,once,TRBV13,.,CASTRGVYQETQYF,TGTGCCAGCACCCGAGGGGTGTACCAAGAGACCCAGTACTTC
TRBJ1-6,.,TRBV5-1,.,CASSLSGGFNSPLHF,TGCGCCAGCAGCTTAAGTGGAGGTTTCAATTCACCCCTCCACTTT
TRBJ1-4,.,TRBV6-1,TRBD1,CASSADRVEEKLFF,TGTGCCAGCAGCGCGGACAGGGTCGAAGAAAAACTGTTTTTT
TRBJ2-5,.,TRBV13,.,CASSFLTGEETQYF,TGTGCCAGCAGCTTCTTGACGGGAGAAGAGACCCAGTACTTC
TRBJ1-2,.,TRBV4-1,.,CASSPLATLDGYTF,TGCGCCAGTTCACCCCTGGCAACCTTAGATGGCTACACCTTC
TRBJ2-1,.,TRBV4-1,.,CASSQGLNEQFF,TGCGCCAGCAGCCAGGGACTGAATGAGCAGTTCTTC
TRBJ1-1,.,TRBV7-6,TRBD1,CASSTRTGITEAFF,TGTGCCAGCAGCACTAGGACAGGGATAACTGAAGCTTTCTTT
TRBJ2-1,.,TRBV2,.,CASTRGYGNEQFF,TGTGCCAGCACGAGGGGGTATGGGAATGAGCAGTTCTTC
TRBJ2-3,.,TRBV6-4,.,CASSDGGAPDTQYF,TGTGCCAGCAGTGACGGGGGGGCCCCAGATACGCAGTATTTT
TRBJ1-6,.,TRBV19,TRBD1,CASSLTGGSYNSPLHF,TGTGCCAGTAGCCTGACAGGGGGCTCCTATAATTCACCCCTCCACTTT
TRBJ2-2,.,TRBV13,.,CASTRTGNTGELFF,TGTGCCAGCACCCGGACGGGGAACACCGGGGAGCTGTTTTTT
TRBJ2-7,.,TRBV19,.,CASSMAGLSYEQYF,TGTGCCAGTAGTATGGCTGGTCTCTCCTACGAGCAGTACTTC
TRBJ1-5,.,TRBV4-1,.,CASTPVLSVKPQHF,TGCGCCAGCACCCCGGTACTATCAGTGAAGCCCCAGCATTTT
TRBJ2-1,.,TRBV30,.,CAWKRDGRHNEQFF,TGTGCCTGGAAAAGGGACGGAAGGCACAATGAGCAGTTCTTC
TRBJ2-7,.,TRBV5-1,TRBD1,CASSLTGQGFYEQYF,TGCGCCAGCAGCTTGACGGGACAGGGATTCTACGAGCAGTACTTC
TRBJ1-2,.,TRBV4-1,TRBD1,CASSHFGQGNYGYTF,TGCGCCAGCAGCCACTTTGGACAGGGTAACTATGGCTACACCTTC
TRBJ2-7,.,TRBV27,TRBD1,CASSFSQGARTYEQYF,TGTGCCAGCAGTTTCTCACAGGGGGCGCGTACCTACGAGCAGTACTTC
TRBJ2-1,few,TRBV28,.,CASSFRGSNSYNEQFF,TGTGCCAGCAGTTTTCGGGGCAGCAACTCCTACAATGAGCAGTTCTTC
TRBJ1-6,.,TRBV2,.,CASGGRSSYNSPLHF,TGTGCCAGCGGAGGGAGGAGCTCCTATAATTCACCCCTCCACTTT
TRBJ1-5,.,TRBV7-6,.,CASSLSRADLNQPQHF,TGTGCCAGCAGCTTAAGTAGGGCGGACCTCAATCAGCCCCAGCATTTT
TRBJ2-7,.,TRBV4-1,.,CASSQANLPYEQYF,TGCGCCAGCAGCCAGGCCAACCTTCCCTACGAGCAGTACTTC
TRBJ1-2,.,TRBV13,.,CASSLGGEDYGYTF,TGTGCCAGCAGCCTGGGCGGGGAAGATTATGGCTACACCTTC
TRBJ2-3,.,TRBV5-1,TRBD1,CASSNGQGVNTDTQYF,TGCGCCAGCAGCAACGGACAGGGGGTTAACACAGATACGCAGTATTTT
TRBJ2-7,.,TRBV27,.,CASTPGPGSYEQYF,TGTGCCAGCACCCCGGGCCCGGGATCCTACGAGCAGTACTTC
TRBJ2-7,.,TRBV6-4,.,CASSPLGEQYF,TGTGCCAGCAGTCCTCTAGGAGAGCAGTACTTC
TRBJ2-1,.,TRBV5-1,.,CASSLSSAYNEQFF,TGCGCCAGCAGCTTGTCTAGCGCATACAATGAGCAGTTCTTC
TRBJ2-3,.,TRBV9,TRBD2,CASSAELAGGTDTQYF,TGTGCCAGCAGCGCTGAACTAGCGGGAGGTACAGATACGCAGTATTTT
TRBJ2-3,once,TRBV7-9,TRBD2,CASSSWTRRLSDTQYF,TGTGCCAGCAGCTCCTGGACTAGGAGGCTTTCAGATACGCAGTATTTT
TRBJ2-1,once,TRBV7-2,.,CASSFSGTYYNEQFF,TGTGCCAGCAGCTTTTCCGGGACATACTACAATGAGCAGTTCTTC
TRBJ2-7,.,TRBV11-2,.,CASFQGRQYF,TGTGCCAGCTTCCAGGGGAGGCAGTACTTC
TRBJ1-2,.,TRBV6-5,TRBD1,CASSFTGDFYGYTF,TGTGCCAGCAGTTTTACAGGGGACTTTTATGGCTACACCTTC
TRBJ2-5,.,TRBV13,.,CASSLEWTDEGETQYF,TGTGCCAGCAGCTTAGAATGGACAGACGAAGGAGAGACCCAGTACTTC
TRBJ1-2,.,TRBV13,.,CASSLEGQGYGYTF,TGTGCCAGCAGCTTAGAAGGACAAGGCTATGGCTACACCTTC
TRBJ1-2,.,TRBV4-1,TRBD1,CASSHPNGTGGKDGYTF,TGCGCCAGCAGCCATCCCAATGGGACAGGAGGGAAGGATGGCTACACCTTC
TRBJ2-3,.,TRBV28,.,CASSPRGDGLNTQYF,TGTGCCAGCAGTCCTAGGGGGGACGGGTTGAATACGCAGTATTTT
TRBJ1-1,few,TRBV11-2,.,CASSFERGAEAFF,TGTGCCAGCAGCTTCGAAAGGGGGGCAGAAGCTTTCTTT
TRBJ2-2,few,TRBV5-1,.,CASTLGGVPGELFF,TGCGCCAGCACCTTAGGCGGGGTCCCCGGGGAGCTGTTTTTT
TRBJ1-1,.,TRBV6-1,.,CASSEYDGGWTEAFF,TGTGCCAGCAGTGAATATGATGGAGGTTGGACTGAAGCTTTCTTT
TRBJ1-1,.,TRBV5-1,.,CASSSDTRMYHTEAFF,TGCGCCAGCAGCTCCGACACGCGAATGTATCACACTGAAGCTTTCTTT
TRBJ1-2,.,TRBV11-2,.,CASSLDPRTVNYGYTF,TGTGCCAGCAGCTTAGATCCCCGGACAGTTAACTATGGCTACACCTTC
TRBJ1-1,.,TRBV6-4,.,CASSGMGRLNTEAFF,TGTGCCAGCAGTGGTATGGGACGGCTGAACACTGAAGCTTTCTTT
TRBJ2-7,.,TRBV4-3,.,CASSYGLGEQYF,TGCGCCAGCAGCTACGGACTCGGCGAGCAGTACTTC
TRBJ1-5,.,TRBV10-2,TRBD1,CASQTGNQPQHF,TGCGCCAGCCAGACAGGGAATCAGCCCCAGCATTTT
TRBJ2-3,.,TRBV5-1,.,CASSLEEPIGSNTQYF,TGCGCCAGCAGCTTGGAAGAGCCTATTGGATCTAATACGCAGTATTTT
TRBJ2-7,.,TRBV18,TRBD2,CASSRTWASGRYEQYF,TGTGCCAGCTCACGAACGTGGGCTAGCGGGAGGTACGAGCAGTACTTC
TRBJ2-4,.,TRBV7-9,.,CASSLVGGPSDIQYF,TGTGCCAGCAGCTTAGTCGGGGGCCCGAGCGACATTCAGTACTTC